This T cell receptor beta chain is from a study of CD8+ T cells in alopecia areata. Study as a whole: Treated patients took oral tofacitinib at 5 to 10 mg twice daily. Study outcomes and limitations: Many expanded lesional clones stayed in scalp and blood while on tofacitinib. Unlike in mice, where it was clearer, TCR sharing across patients was less clear, possibly HLA-related.

Germline lookup yields CDR1 SSHAT and CDR2 FNYEAQ (reference sequence). This CDR3 has 15 amino acids. The V gene lost 8 bases and the J gene lost 6 bases, with 20 bases spanning the gap. Sequencing relied on a cDNA template that was reverse transcribed from extracted RNA. Clones were read by immunoSEQ multiplex PCR, and TCRdb kept only the in-frame ones, dropping some. This sample has some 150,000 clones, with approximately 52% found just once. Treatment indicated: oral pan-JAK inhibitor, 5-10 mg twice daily. Concerning this clone itself: Its target is unknown.

Sequencing was performed on CD4+ T cells sorted from blood, taken between weeks 55 and 70, from a patient treated with tofacitinib. This sequence was found in a human donor with alopecia areata. The gene calls are TRBV7-7 and TRBJ1-5; D is undetermined. The CDR3 loop reads CASSSHAVYTQPQHF. CDR3 in DNA: TGTGCCAGCTCTTCCCATGCGGTTTATACTCAGCCCCAGCATTTT.